The present TCR beta chain was sequenced within a study of blood T cell repertoires in COVID-19. On the study more broadly: The origin of the acute and convalescent COVID-19 samples was the United States, Italy and Spain.

Only in-frame clones appear in the TCRdb table, and some are missing; sequencing was by immunoSEQ multiplex PCR. There are 80,000 to 130,000 clones in the sample; 70% to 90% occur only once, and around 6.5% lies in the top ten. The CDR3 is 14 amino acids. Per the germline V gene, CDR1 is MNHEY and CDR2 is SVGAGI. V lost 8 bases to trimming and J lost 0 bases; unmatched junction nucleotides: 1. The chain links TRBV6-5 to TRBJ2-1; 10 nucleotides agree with TRBD2. The TCR comes from an older woman with acute or convalescent COVID-19. Sequencing was performed on peripheral blood. The CDR3 loop is CASSSGSSYNEQFF. In nucleotides, the CDR3 is TGTGCCAGCTCTAGCGGGAGCTCCTACAATGAGCAGTTCTTC.